The rows below give T cell receptor beta chains drawn from one sample of a study of CD8 T cells in ankylosing spondylitis. TCRdb ran MiXCR on the 5' RACE reads and lists one entry per CDR3 protein. The sample includes some 800,000 distinct CDR3 sequences, about 10% of them seen just once. Material for sequencing was blood, either unsorted or a sorted T cell fraction (not recorded which). The receptors originated from a male donor with ankylosing spondylitis. Each CDR3 is given with its conserved first and last residue. A D gene is named only where the DNA matches it firmly. Rows give clone size only sometimes, using once, few, many, or a class for an expanded clone.

>few|TRBJ2-5|TRBV20-1|-
CSASAGETQYF
TGCAGTGCTAGTGCGGGGGAGACCCAGTACTTC
>once|TRBJ2-7|TRBV11-1|TRBD2
CASSLTLADGRYEQYF
TGTGCCAGCAGCTTAACCCTAGCGGACGGGCGCTACGAGCAGTACTTC
>-|TRBJ1-2|TRBV5-6|-
CASSLLTAERSYTF
TGTGCCAGCAGCTTGTTGACAGCCGAAAGAAGCTACACCTTC
>-|TRBJ2-1|TRBV7-2|-
CASSDRGRGAGQFF
TGTGCCAGCAGCGACCGAGGCCGGGGCGCCGGGCAGTTCTTC
>-|TRBJ2-6|TRBV20-1|-
CSARDWGRTFGANVLTF
TGCAGTGCTAGAGATTGGGGACGGACGTTTGGGGCCAACGTCCTGACTTTC
>many|TRBJ2-5|TRBV7-8|-
CASSQALETQYF
TGTGCCAGCAGCCAGGCTCTGGAGACCCAGTACTTC
>-|TRBJ1-2|TRBV25-1|-
CASSELGGARASYTF
TGTGCCAGCAGTGAATTAGGCGGCGCGCGTGCGAGCTACACCTTC
>few|TRBJ2-7|TRBV6-1|-
CASSPRGEWGIRAREQYF
TGTGCCAGCAGTCCCCGTGGGGAGTGGGGGATCAGGGCTCGGGAGCAGTACTTC
>many|TRBJ2-7|TRBV7-8|TRBD1
CASSLVRDRGNEQYF
TGTGCCAGCAGCTTAGTAAGGGACAGGGGTAACGAGCAGTACTTC
>few|TRBJ2-2|TRBV20-1|-
CSARGKGQAAGELFF
TGCAGTGCTAGGGGGAAGGGGCAGGCTGCCGGGGAGCTGTTTTTT
>-|TRBJ2-1|TRBV6-2/TRBV6-3|TRBD2
CASSRTHSGRLGGEQFF
TGTGCCAGCAGTCGGACCCATAGCGGGAGGCTAGGAGGTGAGCAGTTCTTC
>few|TRBJ1-1|TRBV7-2|-
CASSLDVGRTEAFF
TGTGCCAGCAGCTTAGATGTGGGTCGAACTGAAGCTTTCTTT
>many|TRBJ1-3|TRBV20-1|TRBD1
CSARDAAGGGNTIYF
TGCAGTGCTAGAGATGCCGCAGGGGGTGGAAACACCATATATTTT
>-|TRBJ1-1|TRBV7-9|TRBD1
CASSLAGQGVEAFF
TGTGCCAGCAGCTTAGCGGGACAGGGGGTTGAAGCTTTCTTT
>-|TRBJ2-2|TRBV6-5|-
CASSYSFVGLHTGELFF
TGTGCCAGCAGTTACTCGTTTGTGGGGCTTCACACCGGGGAGCTGTTTTTT
>-|TRBJ2-7|TRBV12-3/TRBV12-4|TRBD1
CASSRQGVGYEQYF
TGTGCCAGCAGTCGCCAGGGGGTGGGCTACGAGCAGTACTTC
>-|TRBJ2-3|TRBV20-1|-
CSAYRGLVTDTQYF
TGCAGTGCTTATCGGGGCCTCGTCACAGATACGCAGTATTTT
>many|TRBJ2-7|TRBV27|-
CASSLSGGQAFSYEQYF
TGTGCCAGCAGTTTATCGGGGGGACAAGCCTTCTCCTACGAGCAGTACTTC
>-|TRBJ2-5|TRBV20-1|-
CSAVEKETQYF
TGCAGTGCTGTTGAGAAAGAGACCCAGTACTTC
>many|TRBJ2-1|TRBV28|-
CASSSPSYNEQFF
TGTGCCAGCAGTTCTCCTTCCTACAATGAGCAGTTCTTC
>-|TRBJ2-3|TRBV4-3|-
CASSQEGRLDTQYF
TGCGCCAGCAGCCAAGAGGGGAGGTTGGATACGCAGTATTTT
>few|TRBJ1-1|TRBV12-3/TRBV12-4|TRBD1
CASSPQGAWTEAFF
TGTGCCAGCAGTCCACAGGGGGCATGGACTGAAGCTTTCTTT
>many|TRBJ1-1|TRBV7-9|TRBD1
CASSQGDRGTEAFF
TGTGCCAGCAGCCAGGGGGACAGGGGCACTGAAGCTTTCTTT
>few|TRBJ1-2|TRBV15|TRBD1
CATSSQGANYGYTF
TGTGCCACCTCTTCACAGGGGGCTAACTATGGCTACACCTTC
>-|TRBJ1-2|TRBV20-1|-
CSARASQRPAYGYTF
TGCAGTGCTAGAGCCTCCCAGCGCCCAGCCTATGGCTACACCTTC
>many|TRBJ1-1|TRBV10-3|-
CAISITDKMNTEAFF
TGTGCCATCAGTATTACTGACAAAATGAACACTGAAGCTTTCTTT
>many|TRBJ2-5|TRBV4-3|-
CASSQDLRSGETQYF
TGCGCCAGCAGCCAAGATCTTAGGTCAGGAGAGACCCAGTACTTC
>few|TRBJ1-1|TRBV7-9|TRBD1
CASGDRGGNTEAFF
TGTGCCAGCGGAGACAGGGGGGGGAACACTGAAGCTTTCTTT